This T cell receptor beta chain was obtained from a study of spatial heterogeneity in lung cancer. TCRdb reanalysed the 5' RACE reads using MiXCR and keeps one entry per CDR3 protein. In the table there are 10,000 or so distinct CDR3 sequences, 8.7% of which are singletons. Trimming cost V 0 bases and J 6 bases, with 17 bases left between them. The CDR3 runs to 15 residues. CDR1 is DFQATT and CDR2 is SNEGSKA in the germline V gene (reference sequence). This sample's time point: sample taken at primary tumor resection. As concerns this clonotype: Its antigen remains unknown.

Study findings and constraints: Counts that tracked tumor mutation counts were those of expanded intratumoral alpha and beta TCRs.

The chain employs TRBV20-1 and TRBJ1-1, with D possibly matching TRBD1 (6 bases). This clonotype originated in a female donor with early-stage non-small cell lung cancer. Sequencing used lung tumor tissue, obtained at surgery. The CDR3: CSARDSGGKGSEAFF. CDR3 coding DNA: TGCAGTGCTAGAGATTCGGGGGGCAAGGGGTCTGAAGCTTTCTTT.